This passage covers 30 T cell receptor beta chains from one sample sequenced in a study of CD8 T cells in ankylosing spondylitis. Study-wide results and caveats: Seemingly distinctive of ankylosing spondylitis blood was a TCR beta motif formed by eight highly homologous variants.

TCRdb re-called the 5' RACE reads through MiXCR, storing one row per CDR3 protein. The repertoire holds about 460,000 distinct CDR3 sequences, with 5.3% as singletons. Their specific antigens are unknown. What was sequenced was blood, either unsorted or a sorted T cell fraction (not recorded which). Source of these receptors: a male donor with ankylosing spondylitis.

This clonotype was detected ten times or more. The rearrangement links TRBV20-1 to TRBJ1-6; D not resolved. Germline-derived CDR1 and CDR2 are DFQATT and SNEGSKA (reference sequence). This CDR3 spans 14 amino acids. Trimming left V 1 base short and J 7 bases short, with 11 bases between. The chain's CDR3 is CSARVAAPNSPLHF. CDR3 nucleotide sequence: TGCAGTGCTAGAGTTGCAGCCCCAAATTCACCCCTCCACTTT.

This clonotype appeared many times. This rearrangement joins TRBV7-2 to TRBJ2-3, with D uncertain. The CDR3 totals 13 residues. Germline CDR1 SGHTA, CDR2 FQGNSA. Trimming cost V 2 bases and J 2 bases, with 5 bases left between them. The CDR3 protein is CASSLYHTDTQYF. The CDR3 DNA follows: TGTGCCAGCAGCTTATACCACACAGATACGCAGTATTTT.

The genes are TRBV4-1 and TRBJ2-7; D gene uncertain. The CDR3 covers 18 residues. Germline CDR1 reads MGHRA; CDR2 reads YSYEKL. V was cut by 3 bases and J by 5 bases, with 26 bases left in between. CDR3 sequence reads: CASSQDPWVDSERDEQYF. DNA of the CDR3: TGCGCCAGCAGCCAGGATCCCTGGGTAGACTCAGAAAGGGACGAGCAGTACTTC.

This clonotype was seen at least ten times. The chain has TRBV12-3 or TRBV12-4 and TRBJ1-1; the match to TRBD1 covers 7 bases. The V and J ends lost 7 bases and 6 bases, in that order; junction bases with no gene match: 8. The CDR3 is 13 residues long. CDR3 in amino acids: CASTIPGGAEAFF. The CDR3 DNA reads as TGTGCCAGCACCATCCCAGGGGGGGCTGAAGCTTTCTTT.

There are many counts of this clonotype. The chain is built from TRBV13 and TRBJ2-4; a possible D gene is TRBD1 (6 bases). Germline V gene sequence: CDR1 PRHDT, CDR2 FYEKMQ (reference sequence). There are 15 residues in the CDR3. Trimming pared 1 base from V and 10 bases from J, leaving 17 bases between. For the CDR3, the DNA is TGTGCCAGCAGCTTAGTTAGCAGGGGCCTGGGGATTCAGTACTTC. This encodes CASSLVSRGLGIQYF.

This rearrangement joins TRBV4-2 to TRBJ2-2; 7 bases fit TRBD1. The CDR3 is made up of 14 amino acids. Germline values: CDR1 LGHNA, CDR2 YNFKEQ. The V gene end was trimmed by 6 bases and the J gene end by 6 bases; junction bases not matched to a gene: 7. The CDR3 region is CASRDRVSAGELFF. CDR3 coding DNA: TGTGCCAGCAGAGACAGGGTTTCGGCCGGGGAGCTGTTTTTT.

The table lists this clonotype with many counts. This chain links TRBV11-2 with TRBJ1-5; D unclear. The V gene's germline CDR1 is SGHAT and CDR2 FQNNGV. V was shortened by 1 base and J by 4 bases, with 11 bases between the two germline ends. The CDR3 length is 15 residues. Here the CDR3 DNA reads TGTGCCAGCAGCTTAGTCGCAGGCATTAATCAGCCCCAGCATTTT. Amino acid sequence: CASSLVAGINQPQHF.

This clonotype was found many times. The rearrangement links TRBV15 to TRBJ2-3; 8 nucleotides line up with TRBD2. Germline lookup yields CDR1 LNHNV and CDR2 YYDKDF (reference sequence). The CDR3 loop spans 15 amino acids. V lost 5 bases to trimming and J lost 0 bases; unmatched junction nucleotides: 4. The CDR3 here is CATSESGGSTDTQYF. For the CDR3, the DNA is TGTGCCACCAGCGAAAGCGGGGGTAGCACAGATACGCAGTATTTT.

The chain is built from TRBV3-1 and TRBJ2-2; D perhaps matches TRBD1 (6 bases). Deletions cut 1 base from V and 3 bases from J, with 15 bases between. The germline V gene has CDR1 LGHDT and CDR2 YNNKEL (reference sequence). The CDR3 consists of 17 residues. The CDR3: CASSQAIGGLYTGELFF. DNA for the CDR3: TGTGCCAGCAGCCAAGCGATAGGGGGTCTATACACCGGGGAGCTGTTTTTT.

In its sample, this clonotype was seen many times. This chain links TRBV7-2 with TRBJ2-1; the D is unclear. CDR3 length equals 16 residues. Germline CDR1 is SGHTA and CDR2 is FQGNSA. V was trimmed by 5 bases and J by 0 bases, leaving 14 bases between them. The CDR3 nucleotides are TGTGCCAGCAGCGTCGAATCAACCTCCTCCTACAATGAGCAGTTCTTC. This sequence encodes CASSVESTSSYNEQFF.

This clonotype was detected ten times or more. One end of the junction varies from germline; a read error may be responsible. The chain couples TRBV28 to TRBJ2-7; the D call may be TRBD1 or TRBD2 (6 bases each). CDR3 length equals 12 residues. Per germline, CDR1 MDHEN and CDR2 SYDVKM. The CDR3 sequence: CASSLYGGRIHF. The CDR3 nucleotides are TGTGCCAGCAGTTTATATGGGGGGCGAATTCACTTC. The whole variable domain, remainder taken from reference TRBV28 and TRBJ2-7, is DVKVTQSSRYLVKRTGEKVFLECVQDMDHENMFWYRQDPGLGLRLIYFSYDVKMKEKGDIPEGYSVSREKKERFSLILESASTNQTSMYLCASSLYGGRIHFGPGTRLTVT.

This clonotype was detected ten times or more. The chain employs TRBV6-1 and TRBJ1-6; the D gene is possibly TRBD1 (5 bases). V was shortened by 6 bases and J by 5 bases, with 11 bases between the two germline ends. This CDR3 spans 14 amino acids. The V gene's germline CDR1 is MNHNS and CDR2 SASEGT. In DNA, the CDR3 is TGTGCCAGCAGCTTCAGGGAGGATAATTCACCCCTCCACTTT. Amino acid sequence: CASSFREDNSPLHF.

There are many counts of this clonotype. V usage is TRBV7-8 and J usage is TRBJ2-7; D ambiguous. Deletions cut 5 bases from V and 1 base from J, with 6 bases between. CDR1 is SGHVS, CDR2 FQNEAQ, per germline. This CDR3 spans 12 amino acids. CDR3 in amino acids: CASSRRSYEQYF. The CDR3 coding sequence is TGTGCCAGCAGCCGAAGGTCCTACGAGCAGTACTTC. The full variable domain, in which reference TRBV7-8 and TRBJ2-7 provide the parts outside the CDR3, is GAGVSQSPRYKVAKRGQDVALRCDPISGHVSLFWYQQALGQGPEFLTYFQNEAQLDKSGLPSDRFFAERPEGSVSTLKIQRTQQEDSAVYLCASSRRSYEQYFGPGTRLTVT.

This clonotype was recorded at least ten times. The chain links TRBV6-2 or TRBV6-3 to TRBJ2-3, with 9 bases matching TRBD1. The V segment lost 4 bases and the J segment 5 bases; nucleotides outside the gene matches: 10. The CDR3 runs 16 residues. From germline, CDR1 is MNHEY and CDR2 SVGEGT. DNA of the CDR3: TGTGCCAGCAGTTTTCGCGGACAGGGGATGGGAGATACGCAGTATTTT. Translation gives CASSFRGQGMGDTQYF.

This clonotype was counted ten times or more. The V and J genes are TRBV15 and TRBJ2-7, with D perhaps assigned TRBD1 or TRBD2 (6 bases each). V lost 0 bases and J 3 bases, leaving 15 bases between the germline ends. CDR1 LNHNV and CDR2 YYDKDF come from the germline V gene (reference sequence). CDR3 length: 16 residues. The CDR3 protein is CATSRDTRGRYYEQYF. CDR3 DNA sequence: TGTGCCACCAGCAGAGATACAAGGGGGAGGTACTACGAGCAGTACTTC.

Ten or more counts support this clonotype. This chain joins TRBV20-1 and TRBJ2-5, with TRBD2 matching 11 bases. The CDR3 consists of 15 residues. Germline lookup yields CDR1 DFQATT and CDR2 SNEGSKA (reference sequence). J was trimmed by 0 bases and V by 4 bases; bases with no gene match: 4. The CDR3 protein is CSANPTSGDQETQYF. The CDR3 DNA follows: TGCAGTGCTAATCCGACTAGCGGGGACCAAGAGACCCAGTACTTC.

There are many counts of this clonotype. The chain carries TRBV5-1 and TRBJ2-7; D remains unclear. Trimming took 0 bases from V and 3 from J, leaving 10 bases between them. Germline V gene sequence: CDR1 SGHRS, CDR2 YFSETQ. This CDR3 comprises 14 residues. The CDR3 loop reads CASSLGNTNYEQYF. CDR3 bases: TGCGCCAGCAGCTTGGGAAACACAAACTACGAGCAGTACTTC.

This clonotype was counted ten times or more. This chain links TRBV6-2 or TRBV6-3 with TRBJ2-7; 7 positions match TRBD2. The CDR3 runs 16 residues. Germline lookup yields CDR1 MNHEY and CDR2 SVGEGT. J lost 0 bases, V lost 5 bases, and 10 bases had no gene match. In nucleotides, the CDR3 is TGTGCCAGCAGTCCCCGGAGCGGGACCAGCTCCTACGAGCAGTACTTC. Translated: CASSPRSGTSSYEQYF.

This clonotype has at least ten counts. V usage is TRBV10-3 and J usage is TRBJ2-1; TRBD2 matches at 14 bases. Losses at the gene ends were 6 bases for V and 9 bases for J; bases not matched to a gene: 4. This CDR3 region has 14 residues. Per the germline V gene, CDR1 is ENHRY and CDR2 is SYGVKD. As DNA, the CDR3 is TGTGCCATCAGGCCCGGGACTAGCGGGAGTGAGCAGTTCTTC. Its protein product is CAIRPGTSGSEQFF.

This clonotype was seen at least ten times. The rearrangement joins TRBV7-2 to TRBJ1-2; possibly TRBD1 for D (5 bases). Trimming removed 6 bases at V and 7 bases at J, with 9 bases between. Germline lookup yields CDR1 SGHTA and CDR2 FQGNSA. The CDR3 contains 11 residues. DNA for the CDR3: TGTGCCAGCAGTTCGGGGGGTGGCTACACCTTC. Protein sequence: CASSSGGGYTF.

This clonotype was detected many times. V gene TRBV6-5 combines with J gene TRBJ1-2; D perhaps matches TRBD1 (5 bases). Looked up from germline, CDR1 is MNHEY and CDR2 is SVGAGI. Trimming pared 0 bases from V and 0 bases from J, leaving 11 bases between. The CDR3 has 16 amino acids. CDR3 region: CASSYSMGRTNYGYTF. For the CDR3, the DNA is TGTGCCAGCAGTTACTCGATGGGACGGACTAACTATGGCTACACCTTC.

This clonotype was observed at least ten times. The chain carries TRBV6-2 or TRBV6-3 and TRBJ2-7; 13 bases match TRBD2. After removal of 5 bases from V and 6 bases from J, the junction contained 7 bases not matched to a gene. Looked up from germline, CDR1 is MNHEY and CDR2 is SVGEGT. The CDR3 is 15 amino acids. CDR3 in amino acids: CASSRTSGRSVEQYF. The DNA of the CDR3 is TGTGCCAGCAGTCGGACTAGCGGGAGATCGGTCGAGCAGTACTTC.

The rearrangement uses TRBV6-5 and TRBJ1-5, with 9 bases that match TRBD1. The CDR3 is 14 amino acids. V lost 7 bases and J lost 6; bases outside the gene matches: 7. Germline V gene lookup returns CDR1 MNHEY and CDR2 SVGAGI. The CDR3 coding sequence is TGTGCCAGCACCCCGACAGGGGGAGGTCAGCCCCAGCATTTT. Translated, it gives CASTPTGGGQPQHF.

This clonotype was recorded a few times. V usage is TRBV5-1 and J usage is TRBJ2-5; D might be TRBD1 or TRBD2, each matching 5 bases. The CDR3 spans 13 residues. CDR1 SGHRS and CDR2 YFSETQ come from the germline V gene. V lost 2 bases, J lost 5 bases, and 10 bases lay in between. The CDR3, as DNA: TGCGCCAGCAGCTTTGAGGGGAGTGAGACCCAGTACTTC. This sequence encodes CASSFEGSETQYF.

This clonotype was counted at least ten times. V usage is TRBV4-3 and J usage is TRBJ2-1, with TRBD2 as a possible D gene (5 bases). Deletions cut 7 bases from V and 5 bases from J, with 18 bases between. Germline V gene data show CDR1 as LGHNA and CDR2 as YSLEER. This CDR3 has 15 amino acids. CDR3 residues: CASKIGVLANNEQFF. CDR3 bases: TGCGCCAGCAAAATTGGGGTTTTAGCGAACAATGAGCAGTTCTTC.

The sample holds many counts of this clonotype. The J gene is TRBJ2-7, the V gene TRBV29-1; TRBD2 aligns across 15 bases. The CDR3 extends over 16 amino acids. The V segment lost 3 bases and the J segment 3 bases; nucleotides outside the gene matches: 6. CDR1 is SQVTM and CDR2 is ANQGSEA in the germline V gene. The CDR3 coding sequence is TGCAGCGTTGAGAGGACTAGCGGGAGGGCCGGCTACGAGCAGTACTTC. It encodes CSVERTSGRAGYEQYF.

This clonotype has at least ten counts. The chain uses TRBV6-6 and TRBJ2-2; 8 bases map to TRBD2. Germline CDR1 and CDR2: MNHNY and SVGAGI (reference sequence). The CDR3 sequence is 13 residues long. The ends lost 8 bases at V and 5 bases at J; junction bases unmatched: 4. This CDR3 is CASESGRTGELFF. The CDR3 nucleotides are TGTGCCAGCGAAAGCGGGAGAACCGGGGAGCTGTTTTTT.

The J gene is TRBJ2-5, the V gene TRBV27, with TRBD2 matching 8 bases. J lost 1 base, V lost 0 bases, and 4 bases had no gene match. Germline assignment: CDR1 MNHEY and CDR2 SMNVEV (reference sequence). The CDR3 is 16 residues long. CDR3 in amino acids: CASSLSPGRAQETQYF. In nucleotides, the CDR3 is TGTGCCAGCAGTTTATCCCCCGGGAGGGCCCAAGAGACCCAGTACTTC.

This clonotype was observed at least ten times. The CDR3 DNA sequence: TGCAGTGCTAGATTCCGGGGGGGCCCCCGGGAGACCCAGTACTTC. Translated: CSARFRGGPRETQYF. The V gene is TRBV20-1, the J gene TRBJ2-5, with 8 bases aligning to TRBD2. CDR3 size: 15 residues. After removal of 2 bases from V and 5 bases from J, the junction contained 10 bases not matched to a gene. The germline V gene encodes CDR1 DFQATT and CDR2 SNEGSKA (reference sequence).

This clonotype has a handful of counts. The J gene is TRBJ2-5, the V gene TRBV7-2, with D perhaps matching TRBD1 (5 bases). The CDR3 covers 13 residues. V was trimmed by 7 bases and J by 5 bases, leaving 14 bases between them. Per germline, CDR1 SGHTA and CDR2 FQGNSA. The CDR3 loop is CASNPTAWETQYF. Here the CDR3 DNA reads TGTGCCAGCAACCCGACAGCTTGGGAGACCCAGTACTTC. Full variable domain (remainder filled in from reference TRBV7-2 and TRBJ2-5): GAGVSQSPSNKVTEKGKDVELRCDPISGHTALYWYRQSLGQGLEFLIYFQGNSAPDKSGLPSDRFSAERTGGSVSTLTIQRTQQEDSAVYLCASNPTAWETQYFGPGTRLLVL.